A selection of T cell receptor beta chains follows, all from one sample in a study of glioma-infiltrating T cells. TCRdb re-derived calls from the multiplex PCR reads in MiXCR, one entry per CDR3 protein. Here the sample spans about 380,000 distinct CDR3 sequences, 35% to 45% being singletons. Sequenced sample: glioma tissue, nonneoplastic brain tissue, or PBMCs (not recorded which). Receptor source: a human donor with low-grade glioma or glioblastoma, undergoing nonglioma brain surgery, or in good health (not recorded which). CDR3s include the opening cysteine and the closing phenylalanine or tryptophan. A row's size may be missing; if present it is once, few, many or a size class.

v_call clone_size cdr3_aa
TRBV28 - CASSSGGWKNTGELFF
TRBV3-1 - CASTAKANTEAFF
TRBV20-1 - CIAIVSSGSGYEQYF
TRBV16 few CASSQWLRAPQGTSGSLNTGELFF
TRBV10-3 once CAISEGTGGEQYF
TRBV6-2/TRBV6-3 - CASSELAGLYNEQFF
TRBV20-1 - CSREQGGPDTQYF
TRBV24-1 - CAASDPGQGNTEAFF
TRBV15 many CATSRAVADTQYF
TRBV7-9 - CASSTSGARGTDTQYF
TRBV11-2 few CASSAGTDPNSNQPQHF
TRBV7-2 - CASSSLSHEQYF
TRBV20-1 many CSAPEGSTDTQYF
TRBV2 - CASSLRTAGETQYF
TRBV7-2 many CASSSPGSPMSQYF
TRBV27 many CASSLRSDTQYF
TRBV7-2 - CASSLGGGNYGYTF